This T cell receptor beta chain derives from a study of CD8 T cells in Susac syndrome (dated by TCRdb to between 2018 and 2021). Regarding the research as a whole: Among the Susac syndrome patients who were sequenced, clinically active disease was present in six and clinical remission was observed in 8 or 9. CD8+ T cell repertoire clonality was compared between about a dozen healthy donors, approximately 14 Susac syndrome patients and around 16 multiple sclerosis patients. At blood withdrawal, Susac syndrome patients were either therapy-naive, taking corticosteroids (in some cases with IVIg as well), or taking IVIg alone. Repertoire sequencing was used to test whether CD8+ T cell activation and differentiation in Susac syndrome was antigen driven. What the research found in general, with its limitations: The TCR sequencing and HLA analysis was acknowledged to have included a relatively small number of individuals. Clonal expansion was observed in Susac syndrome CD8+ repertoires, with the highest expansion in CD8+ TEMRA cells and greater expansion in clinically active than in remitting patients. Under 20 and five Susac-specific public clones were found in the total CD8+ and CD8+ TEMRA repertoires, respectively.

Details on this clonotype: Its antigen target is currently unknown. No much larger clone is present one base from it, and per-base qualities are unavailable.

Reading from cysteine to phenylalanine, the CDR3 counts 13 amino acids. Only CDR3 DNA remains: 39 bases, in frame from the first base. Sequences SGHAT (CDR1) and FQNNGV (CDR2) are obtained from the germline V gene. V has 4 bases trimmed and J has 4 bases trimmed; junction bases matching no gene number 3. Peripheral blood CD8+ and CD4+ T cells from healthy donors, Susac syndrome patients and multiple sclerosis patients were profiled by high-throughput TCR beta sequencing. The Susac syndrome patients fulfilled recently defined diagnostic criteria for definite or probable disease. CD8+ TEMRA cells were enriched by FACS, while bulk CD8+ and CD4+ T cells were purified by magnetic negative isolation. Blood was collected in EDTA tubes and processed within 24 hours, with PBMCs isolated through density gradient centrifugation. PBMCs intended for TCR sequencing were frozen in liquid nitrogen and were later thawed in a 37 degrees C water bath. The sorted or isolated CD4+, CD8+ and CD8+ TEMRA cells reached a purity of at least 90%.

RNA was extracted with the RNeasy kit and about 0.45 to 1 ug was reverse transcribed using random hexamers. TCR beta CDR3 regions were amplified with the immunoSEQ multiplex PCR assay covering 54 Vbeta and 13 Jbeta segments. PCR amplification bias was corrected using a synthetic template baseline for primer optimization and computational correction. The original pipeline was this. Reads were annotated to V, D and J genes according to IMGT and were analyzed with immunoSEQ Analyzer, with only productive sequences retained. Clonality was computed as one minus Shannon entropy normalized by log2 of the number of productive unique sequences. For each patient and control, public and private clones were evaluated within the 100 most prevalent clones. A clone was defined as Susac-specific if it was absent from the healthy and MS cohorts, from approximately 980 published viral clones and from other ImmuneACCESS disease sequences. TCRdb reanalyzed the raw reads on its own, using fastp at Q25 for trimming and MiXCR for clone calling, and kept in-frame beta chains. Each CDR3 protein appears once, grouped with its most common genes and DNA. Clone size and V and J calls follow TCRdb, not the original study. The table for this sample lists 100,000 to 150,000 distinct CDR3 sequences; around 94% of them were counted only once. The ten largest clones represent approximately 0.2% of the sample.

This clonotype originated in a human donor with Susac syndrome. The sequencing input was CD8+ T cells from PBMCs. This chain is built from TRBV11-2 and TRBJ1-2; 7 of the junction bases match TRBD1. The nucleotides are TGTGCCAGCAGCTGGGGACAGCCCTATGGCTACACCTTC. The encoded protein is CASSWGQPYGYTF.